The 23 T cell receptor beta chains below were found in one sample sequenced in a study of blood T cell repertoires in COVID-19. Libraries were prepared by immunoSEQ multiplex PCR; TCRdb keeps only in-frame clonotypes and omits some of them. The table lists some 300,000 clones, 90% of them singletons. Sequencing was performed on peripheral blood. These receptors came from a woman aged 45-65 years with COVID-19, enrolled during active disease.

The chain uses TRBV6-5 and TRBJ2-7; D is ambiguous. V gave up 10 bases and J gave up 8 bases, with 15 bases separating them. This CDR3 region has 11 residues. Per the germline V gene, CDR1 is MNHEY and CDR2 is SVGAGI. CDR3 in amino acids: CATLWSSQQYF. The CDR3 nucleotides are TGTGCCACCCTCTGGTCTAGTCAGCAGTACTTC.

This chain connects TRBV24-1 to TRBJ2-7, with 7 bases identical to TRBD1. The CDR3 contains 15 residues. The V gene's germline CDR1 is KGHDR and CDR2 SFDVKD. Trimming took 4 bases from V and 1 from J; bases not matched to a gene: 6. This CDR3 reads CATSDSTGVSYEQYF. The CDR3, as DNA: TGTGCCACCAGTGACTCTACAGGGGTATCCTACGAGCAGTACTTC.

V gene TRBV28 combines with J gene TRBJ2-5; 8 bases are shared with TRBD1. CDR1 is MDHEN, CDR2 SYDVKM, per germline. Trimming at V came to 6 bases and at J to 5 bases, leaving 11 bases not matched to a gene. The CDR3 contains 15 residues. Written as DNA, the CDR3 is TGTGCCAGCAGAGAACGACAGGGGAATTGGGAGACCCAGTACTTC. Amino acids: CASRERQGNWETQYF.

This clone was counted many times. The chain combines TRBV11-2 with TRBJ2-5, with TRBD2 matching 11 bases. Trimming removed 3 bases from V and 1 base from J; junction bases left unmatched: 7. Germline V CDR1 and CDR2: SGHAT, FQNNGV. This CDR3 is built from 17 residues. The CDR3: CASSFFTSGRSQETQYF. The CDR3 region has the DNA TGTGCCAGCAGCTTTTTTACTAGCGGGAGAAGCCAAGAGACCCAGTACTTC.

This chain links TRBV27 with TRBJ1-5; D is undetermined. The CDR3 consists of 12 residues. The germline gives CDR1 MNHEY, CDR2 SMNVEV (reference sequence). Trimming removed 3 bases at V and 4 bases at J, with 4 bases between. The CDR3 region has the DNA TGTGCCAGCAGTTTCCGTAATCAGCCCCAGCATTTT. This sequence encodes CASSFRNQPQHF.

The rearrangement uses TRBV3-1 (or the pseudogene TRBV3-2) and TRBJ1-1; tentative D call: TRBD1 (5 bases). Germline CDR1 LGHDT, CDR2 YNNKEL (reference sequence). Trimming shortened V by 5 bases and J by 6 bases, and 13 bases separated the two germline ends. This CDR3 has 13 residues. The CDR3 DNA reads TGTGCCAGCAGCGCGCAGGGAGGTCCTGAAGCTTTCTTT. Its translation is CASSAQGGPEAFF.

The chain links TRBV5-6 to TRBJ2-7; perhaps TRBD1 as D (5 bases). CDR1 and CDR2 (germline): SGHDT, YYEEEE. V shed 1 base and J shed 2 bases, with 10 bases lying between them. This CDR3 spans 14 amino acids. The CDR3 is CASSLRARAYEQYF. The CDR3 DNA reads as TGTGCCAGCAGCTTGAGGGCCAGGGCCTACGAGCAGTACTTC.

This clone was seen many times. This chain connects TRBV5-1 to TRBJ1-4, with TRBD1 identical over 7 bases. The germline gives CDR1 SGHRS, CDR2 YFSETQ. V was clipped by 4 bases and J by 1 base; unmatched bases: 4. The CDR3 length is 15 residues. CDR3 coding DNA: TGCGCCAGCAGCCCGAACAGGGGAACTAATGAAAAACTGTTTTTT. Residues: CASSPNRGTNEKLFF.

V is TRBV9 and J is TRBJ1-6; TRBD1 matches at 8 bases. Germline loops: CDR1 SGDLS, CDR2 YYNGEE. V dropped 4 bases and J dropped 0; count of bases not matched to a gene: 6. There are 17 residues in the CDR3. CDR3 protein: CASSPRTGSSYNSPLHF. The CDR3 DNA is TGTGCCAGCAGCCCCCGGACAGGGAGCTCCTATAATTCACCCCTCCACTTT.

The chain combines TRBV19 with TRBJ2-6, with D tentatively TRBD2 (5 bases). CDR1 and CDR2 (germline): LNHDA, SQIVND (reference sequence). CDR3 length: 14 amino acids. Deletions cut 8 bases from V and 0 bases from J, with 8 bases between. CDR3 region: CASARGSGANVLTF. CDR3 bases: TGTGCCAGTGCACGGGGCTCTGGGGCCAACGTCCTGACTTTC. Supplemented by reference TRBV19 and TRBJ2-6, the full variable domain reads DGGITQSPKYLFRKEGQNVTLSCEQNLNHDAMYWYRQDPGQGLRLIYYSQIVNDFQKGDIAEGYSVSREKKESFPLTVTSAQKNPTAFYLCASARGSGANVLTFGAGSRLTVL.

The V gene is TRBV7-6, the J gene TRBJ1-6; tentatively, D is TRBD1 (5 bases). The germline CDR1 and CDR2 sequences are SGHVS and FNYEAQ. CDR3 length: 15 amino acids. The V and J ends lost 5 bases and 7 bases respectively, with 15 bases between them. In DNA form, the CDR3 reads TGTGCCAGCAGCCAAACATCGGGGGGAAATTCACCCCTCCACTTT. Amino acid sequence: CASSQTSGGNSPLHF. The full variable domain, with the rest looked up from reference TRBV7-6 and TRBJ1-6, is GAGVSQSPRYKVTKRGQDVALRCDPISGHVSLYWYRQALGQGPEFLTYFNYEAQQDKSGLPNDRFSAERPEGSISTLTIQRTEQRDSAMYRCASSQTSGGNSPLHFGNGTRLTVT.

The chain recombines TRBV27 with TRBJ1-3; 9 bases match TRBD1. V lost 6 bases, J lost 3 bases, and 6 bases stayed unmatched. The CDR3 contains 15 residues. CDR1 is MNHEY, CDR2 SMNVEV, per germline (reference sequence). In DNA, the CDR3 is TGTGCCAGCAGACAGGGGGCCCTCTTTGGAAACACCATATATTTT. This encodes CASRQGALFGNTIYF.

The chain carries TRBV9 and TRBJ2-3, with TRBD1 matching over 9 bases. The CDR3 loop spans 13 amino acids. Looked up from germline, CDR1 is SGDLS and CDR2 is YYNGEE. After removal of 10 bases from V and 4 bases from J, the junction contained 7 bases not matched to a gene. As DNA, the CDR3 is TGTGCCGGAGGACAGGGGATTGCAGATACGCAGTATTTT. Residues: CAGGQGIADTQYF.

This chain joins TRBV28 and TRBJ2-7, with TRBD1 matching 7 bases. This CDR3 is built from 14 residues. Germline-derived CDR1 and CDR2 are MDHEN and SYDVKM. With V trimmed by 5 bases and J by 0 bases, 4 bases remained unmatched. CDR3 in amino acids: CASSQQGISYEQYF. CDR3 sequence (DNA): TGTGCCAGCAGTCAACAGGGGATCTCCTACGAGCAGTACTTC.

The genes are TRBV7-3 and TRBJ2-7; maybe TRBD2 (6 bases). The CDR3 length is 15 residues. Germline CDR1 SGHTA, CDR2 FQGTGA. V dropped 2 bases and J dropped 1 base, with 12 bases sitting between them. DNA for the CDR3: TGTGCCAGCAGCTTAGCGGGACCCTCTTCCTACGAGCAGTACTTC. Translating it yields CASSLAGPSSYEQYF.

This chain joins TRBV7-2 and TRBJ2-7, with 9 bases fitting TRBD2. The germline gives CDR1 SGHTA, CDR2 FQGNSA. V was pared by 2 bases and J by 2 bases, with 4 bases of the junction left unmatched. This CDR3 is 15 amino acids long. CDR3 residues: CASSLMAGGPYEQYF. The CDR3 coding sequence is TGTGCCAGCAGCTTAATGGCGGGAGGGCCCTACGAGCAGTACTTC. Supplemented by reference TRBV7-2 and TRBJ2-7, the full variable domain reads GAGVSQSPSNKVTEKGKDVELRCDPISGHTALYWYRQSLGQGLEFLIYFQGNSAPDKSGLPSDRFSAERTGGSVSTLTIQRTQQEDSAVYLCASSLMAGGPYEQYFGPGTRLTVT.

For the CDR3, the DNA is TGTGCCAGCCTGGGAGCGGGGGGAGGGGAGACCCAGTACTTC. This translates into CASLGAGGGETQYF. The chain is built from TRBV6-5 and TRBJ2-5; 9 positions agree with TRBD2. With 8 bases clipped from V and 5 bases from J, the junction kept 9 bases outside the gene matches. The CDR3 is 14 amino acids. The germline gives CDR1 MNHEY, CDR2 SVGAGI.

The chain recombines TRBV4-1 with TRBJ1-1; the match to TRBD1 covers 7 bases. Looked up from germline, CDR1 is MGHRA and CDR2 is YSYEKL. The CDR3 length is 15 residues. V lost 3 bases and J lost 8; bases outside the gene matches: 12. The CDR3 spells CASSQEQTGQAEAFF. For the CDR3, the DNA is TGCGCCAGCAGCCAGGAACAAACCGGACAGGCGGAAGCTTTCTTT.

The V and J genes are TRBV18 and TRBJ1-1, with D hard to call. CDR1 KGHSH and CDR2 LQKENI come from the germline V gene. V was pared by 3 bases and J by 3 bases, with 11 bases between. This CDR3 has 14 amino acids. In DNA, the CDR3 is TGTGCCAGCTCACCGCCGCAGGCCTACACTGAAGCTTTCTTT. As protein: CASSPPQAYTEAFF.

The V call is TRBV5-5, the J call TRBJ2-5; 9 nucleotides agree with TRBD2. Trimming at V came to 4 bases and at J to 3 bases, leaving 10 bases not matched to a gene. Germline CDR1 SGHKS, CDR2 YYEKEE (reference sequence). The CDR3 has 16 residues. CDR3 in amino acids: CASSGNSGSGEETQYF. Written as DNA, the CDR3 is TGTGCCAGCAGCGGTAATAGCGGGAGTGGGGAAGAGACCCAGTACTTC. The variable domain in full, completed from reference TRBV5-5 and TRBJ2-5, reads DAGVTQSPTHLIKTRGQQVTLRCSPISGHKSVSWYQQVLGQGPQFIFQYYEKEERGRGNFPDRFSARQFPNYSSELNVNALLLGDSALYLCASSGNSGSGEETQYFGPGTRLLVL.

This clone showed up just a few times. The chain carries TRBV27 and TRBJ1-2; perhaps TRBD1 as D (6 bases). The CDR3 totals 14 residues. The V and J ends lost 5 bases and 7 bases respectively, with 17 bases between them. CDR1 is MNHEY and CDR2 is SMNVEV in the germline V gene (reference sequence). The CDR3 here is CASSRGGGASGYTF. Written as DNA, the CDR3 is TGTGCCAGCAGTAGGGGAGGGGGTGCTAGTGGCTACACCTTC.

The CDR3: CAISDSGQMNTEAFF. CDR3 in DNA: TGTGCCATCAGTGACTCAGGACAGATGAACACTGAAGCTTTCTTT. The gene calls are TRBV10-3 and TRBJ1-1, with D possibly matching TRBD1 (6 bases). The V end was cut by 3 bases, the J end by 0 bases, with 11 bases between. Germline V gene sequence: CDR1 ENHRY, CDR2 SYGVKD. This CDR3 has 15 residues.

The chain links TRBV27 to TRBJ2-1; 8 bases match TRBD2. This CDR3 is built from 16 residues. Germline-derived CDR1 and CDR2 are MNHEY and SMNVEV (reference sequence). V was clipped by 1 base and J by 0 bases; unmatched bases: 2. CDR3 amino acids: CASSLFGTSSYNEQFF. The CDR3 region has the DNA TGTGCCAGCAGTTTATTCGGGACTAGCTCCTACAATGAGCAGTTCTTC.